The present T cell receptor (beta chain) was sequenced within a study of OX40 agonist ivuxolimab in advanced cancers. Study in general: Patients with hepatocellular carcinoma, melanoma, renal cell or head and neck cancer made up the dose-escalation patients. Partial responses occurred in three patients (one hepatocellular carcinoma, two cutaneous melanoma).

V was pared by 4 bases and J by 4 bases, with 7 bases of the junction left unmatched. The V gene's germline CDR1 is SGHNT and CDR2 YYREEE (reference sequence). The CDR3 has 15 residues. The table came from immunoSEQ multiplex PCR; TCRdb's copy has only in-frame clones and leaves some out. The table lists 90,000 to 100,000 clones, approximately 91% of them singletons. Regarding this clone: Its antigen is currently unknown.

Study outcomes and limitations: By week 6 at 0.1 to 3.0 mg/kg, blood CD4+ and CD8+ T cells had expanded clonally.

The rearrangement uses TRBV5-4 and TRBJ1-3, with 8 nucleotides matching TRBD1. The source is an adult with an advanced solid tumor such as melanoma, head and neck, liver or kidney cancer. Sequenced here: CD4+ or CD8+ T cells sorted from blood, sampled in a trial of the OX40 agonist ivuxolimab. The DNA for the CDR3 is TGTGCCAGCAGCGCCTCAGGGGGCCCGGGAAACACCATATATTTT. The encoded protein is CASSASGGPGNTIYF. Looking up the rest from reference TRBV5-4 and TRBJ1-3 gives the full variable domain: ETGVTQSPTHLIKTRGQQVTLRCSSQSGHNTVSWYQQALGQGPQFIFQYYREEENGRGNFPPRFSGLQFPNYSSELNVNALELDDSALYLCASSASGGPGNTIYFGEGSWLTVV.